The TCR beta chain under discussion was sequenced for a study of blood T cell repertoires in COVID-19. Study-wide background: Acute-phase and convalescent COVID-19 samples originated in the United States, Italy and Spain.

The CDR3 covers 15 residues. After removal of 5 bases from V and 1 base from J, the junction contained 3 bases not matched to a gene. Germline CDR1 and CDR2: LNHDA and SQIVND (reference sequence). Per the study methods: Reference gene primers were amplified, and this amplification served to estimate nucleated cell counts. Here immunoSEQ multiplex PCR was the method, and the copy in TCRdb shows in-frame clones only, minus some. V, J and clone size are those of that table, while D and trimming were read from the DNA. The sample comprises 100,000 to 150,000 clones, around four fifths of which are singletons, and about 25% rests with the top ten.

The J gene is TRBJ2-7, the V gene TRBV19, with 12 bases lining up with TRBD2. This TCR was recovered from a human donor in a cohort sampled during active COVID-19. Specimen: peripheral blood. In DNA form, the CDR3 reads TGTGCCAGTAGTGTTGGGACTAGCGGGTCCTACGAGCAGTACTTC. Protein: CASSVGTSGSYEQYF.